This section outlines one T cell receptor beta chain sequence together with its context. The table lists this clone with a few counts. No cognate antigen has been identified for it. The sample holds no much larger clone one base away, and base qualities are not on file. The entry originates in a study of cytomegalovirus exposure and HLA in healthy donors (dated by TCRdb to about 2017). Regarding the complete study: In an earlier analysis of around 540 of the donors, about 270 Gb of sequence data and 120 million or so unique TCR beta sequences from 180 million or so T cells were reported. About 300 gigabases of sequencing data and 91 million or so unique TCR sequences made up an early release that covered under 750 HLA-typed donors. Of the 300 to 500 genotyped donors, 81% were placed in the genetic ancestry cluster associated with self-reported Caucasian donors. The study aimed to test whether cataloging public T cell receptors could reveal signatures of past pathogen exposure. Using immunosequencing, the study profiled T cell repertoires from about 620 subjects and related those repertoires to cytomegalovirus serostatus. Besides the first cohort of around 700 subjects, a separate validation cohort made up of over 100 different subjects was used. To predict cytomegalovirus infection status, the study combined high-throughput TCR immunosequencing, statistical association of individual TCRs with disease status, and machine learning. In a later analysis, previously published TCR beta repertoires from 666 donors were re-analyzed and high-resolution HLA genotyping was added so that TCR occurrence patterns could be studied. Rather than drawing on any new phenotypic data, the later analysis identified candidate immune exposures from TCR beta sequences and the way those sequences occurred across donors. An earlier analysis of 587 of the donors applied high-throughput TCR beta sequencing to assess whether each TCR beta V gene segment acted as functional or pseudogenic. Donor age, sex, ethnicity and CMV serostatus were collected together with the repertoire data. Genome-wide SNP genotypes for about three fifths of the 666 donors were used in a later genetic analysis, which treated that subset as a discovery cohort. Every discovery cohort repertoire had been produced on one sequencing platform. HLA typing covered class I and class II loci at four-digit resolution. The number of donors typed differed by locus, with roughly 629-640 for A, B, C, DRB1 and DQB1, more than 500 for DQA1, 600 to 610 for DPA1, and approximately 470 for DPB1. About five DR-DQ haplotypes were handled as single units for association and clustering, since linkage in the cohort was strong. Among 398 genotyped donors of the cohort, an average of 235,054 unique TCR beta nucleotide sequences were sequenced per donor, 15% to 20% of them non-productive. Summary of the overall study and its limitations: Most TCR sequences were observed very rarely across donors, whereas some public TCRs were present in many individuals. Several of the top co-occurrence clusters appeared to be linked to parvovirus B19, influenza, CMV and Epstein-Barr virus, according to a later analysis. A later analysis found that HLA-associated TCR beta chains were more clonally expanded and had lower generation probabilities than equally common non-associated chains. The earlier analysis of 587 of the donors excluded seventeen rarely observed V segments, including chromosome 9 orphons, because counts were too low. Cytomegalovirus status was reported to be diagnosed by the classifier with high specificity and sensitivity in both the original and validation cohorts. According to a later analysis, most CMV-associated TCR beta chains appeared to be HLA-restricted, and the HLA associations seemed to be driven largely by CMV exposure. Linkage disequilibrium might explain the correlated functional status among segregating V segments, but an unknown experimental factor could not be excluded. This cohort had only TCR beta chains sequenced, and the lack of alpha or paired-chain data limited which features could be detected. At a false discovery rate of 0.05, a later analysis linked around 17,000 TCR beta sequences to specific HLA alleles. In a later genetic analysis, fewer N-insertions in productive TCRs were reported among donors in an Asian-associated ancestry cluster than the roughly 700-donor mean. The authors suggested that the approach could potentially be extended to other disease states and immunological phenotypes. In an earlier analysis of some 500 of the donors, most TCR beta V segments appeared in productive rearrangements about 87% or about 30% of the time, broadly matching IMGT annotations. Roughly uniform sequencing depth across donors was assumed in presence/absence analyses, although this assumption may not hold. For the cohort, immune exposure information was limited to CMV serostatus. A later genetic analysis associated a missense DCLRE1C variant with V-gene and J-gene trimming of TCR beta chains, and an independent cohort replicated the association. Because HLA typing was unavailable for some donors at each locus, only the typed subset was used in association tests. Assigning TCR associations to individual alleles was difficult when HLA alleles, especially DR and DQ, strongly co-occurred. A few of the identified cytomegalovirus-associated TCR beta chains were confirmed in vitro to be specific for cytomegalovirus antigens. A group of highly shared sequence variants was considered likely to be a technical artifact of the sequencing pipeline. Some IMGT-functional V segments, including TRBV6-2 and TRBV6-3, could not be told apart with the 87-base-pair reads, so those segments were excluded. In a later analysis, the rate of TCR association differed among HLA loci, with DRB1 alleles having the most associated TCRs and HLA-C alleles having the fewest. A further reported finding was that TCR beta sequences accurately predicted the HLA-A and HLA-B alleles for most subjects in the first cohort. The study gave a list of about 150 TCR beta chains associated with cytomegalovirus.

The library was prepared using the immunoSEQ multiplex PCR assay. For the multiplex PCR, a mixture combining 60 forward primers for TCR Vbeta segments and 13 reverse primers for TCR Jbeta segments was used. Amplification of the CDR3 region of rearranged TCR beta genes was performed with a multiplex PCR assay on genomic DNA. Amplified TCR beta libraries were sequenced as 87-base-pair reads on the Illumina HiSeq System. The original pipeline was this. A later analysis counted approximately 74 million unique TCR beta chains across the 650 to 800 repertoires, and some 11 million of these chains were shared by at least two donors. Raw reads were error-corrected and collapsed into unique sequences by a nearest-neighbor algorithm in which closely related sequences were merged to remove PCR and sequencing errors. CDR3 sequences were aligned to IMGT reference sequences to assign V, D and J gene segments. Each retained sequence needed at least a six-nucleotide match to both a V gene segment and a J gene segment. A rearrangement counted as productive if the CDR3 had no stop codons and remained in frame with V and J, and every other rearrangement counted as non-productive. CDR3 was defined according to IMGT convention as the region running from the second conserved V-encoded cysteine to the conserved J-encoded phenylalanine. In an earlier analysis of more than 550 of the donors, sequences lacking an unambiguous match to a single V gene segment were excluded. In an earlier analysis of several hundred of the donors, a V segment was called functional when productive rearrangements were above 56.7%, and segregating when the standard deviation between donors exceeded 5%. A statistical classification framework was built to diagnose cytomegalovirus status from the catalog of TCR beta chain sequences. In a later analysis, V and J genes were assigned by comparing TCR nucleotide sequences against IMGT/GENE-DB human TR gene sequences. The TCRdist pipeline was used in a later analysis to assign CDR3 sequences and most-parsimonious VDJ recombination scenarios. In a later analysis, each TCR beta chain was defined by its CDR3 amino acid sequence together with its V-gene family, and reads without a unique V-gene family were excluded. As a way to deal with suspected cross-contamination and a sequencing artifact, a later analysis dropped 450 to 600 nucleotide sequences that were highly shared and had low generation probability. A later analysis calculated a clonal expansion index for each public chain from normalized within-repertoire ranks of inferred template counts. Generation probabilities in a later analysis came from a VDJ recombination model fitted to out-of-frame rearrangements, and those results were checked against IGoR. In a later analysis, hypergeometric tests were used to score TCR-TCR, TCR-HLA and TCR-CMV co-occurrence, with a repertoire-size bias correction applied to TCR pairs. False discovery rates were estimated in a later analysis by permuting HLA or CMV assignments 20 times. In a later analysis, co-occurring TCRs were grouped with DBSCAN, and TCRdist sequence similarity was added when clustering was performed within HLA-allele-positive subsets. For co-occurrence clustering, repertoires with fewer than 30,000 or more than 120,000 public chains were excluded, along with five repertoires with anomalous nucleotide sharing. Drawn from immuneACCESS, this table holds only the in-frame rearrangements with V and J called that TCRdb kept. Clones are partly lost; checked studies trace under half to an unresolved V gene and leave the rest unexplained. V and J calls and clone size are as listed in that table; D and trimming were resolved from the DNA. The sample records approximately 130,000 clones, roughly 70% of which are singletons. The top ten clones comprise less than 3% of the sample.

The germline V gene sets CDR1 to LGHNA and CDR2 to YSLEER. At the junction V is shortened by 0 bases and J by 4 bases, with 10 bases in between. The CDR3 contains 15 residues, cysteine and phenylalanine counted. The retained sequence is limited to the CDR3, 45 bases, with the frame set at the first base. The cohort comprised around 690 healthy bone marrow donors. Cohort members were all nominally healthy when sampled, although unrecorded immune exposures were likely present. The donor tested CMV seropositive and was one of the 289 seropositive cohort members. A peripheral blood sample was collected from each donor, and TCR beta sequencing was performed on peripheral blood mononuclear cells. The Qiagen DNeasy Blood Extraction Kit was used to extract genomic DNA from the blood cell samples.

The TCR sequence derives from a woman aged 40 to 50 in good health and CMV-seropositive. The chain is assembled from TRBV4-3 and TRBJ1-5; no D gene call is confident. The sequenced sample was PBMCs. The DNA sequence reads TGCGCCAGCAGCCAAGATGGGCCGGTGAATCAGCCCCAGCATTTT. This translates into CASSQDGPVNQPQHF.